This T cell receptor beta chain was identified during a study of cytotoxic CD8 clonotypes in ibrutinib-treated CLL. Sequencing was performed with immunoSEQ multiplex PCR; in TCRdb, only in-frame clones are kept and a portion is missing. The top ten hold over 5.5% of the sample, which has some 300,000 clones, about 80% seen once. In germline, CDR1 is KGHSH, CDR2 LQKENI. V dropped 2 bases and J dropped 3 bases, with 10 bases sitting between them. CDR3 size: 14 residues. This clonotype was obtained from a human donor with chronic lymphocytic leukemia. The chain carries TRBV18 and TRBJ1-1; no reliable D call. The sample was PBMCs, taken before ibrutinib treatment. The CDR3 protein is CASSPGHRDTEAFF. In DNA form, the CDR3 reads TGTGCCAGCTCACCAGGGCACAGAGACACTGAAGCTTTCTTT. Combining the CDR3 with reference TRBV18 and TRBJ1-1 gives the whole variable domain NAGVMQNPRHLVRRRGQEARLRCSPMKGHSHVYWYRQLPEEGLKFMVYLQKENIIDESGMPKERFSAEFPKEGPSILRIQQVVRGDSAAYFCASSPGHRDTEAFFGQGTRLTVV.